This T cell receptor (beta chain) was profiled in a study of blood T cell repertoires in COVID-19. About the research overall: The study drew acute and convalescent COVID-19 samples from the United States, Italy and Spain. The analysed material was cDNA or gDNA that came from T cells, B-cell-depleted T cells, or PBMCs.

As handled by the study authors: Nucleated cell number was recorded as an estimate derived from reference gene primer amplification. The data were produced by immunoSEQ multiplex PCR, yet TCRdb's version contains in-frame clones alone and is incomplete. That table gives V, J and clone size, and the DNA gave D and trimming. This sample has roughly 200,000 clones, with approximately 84% found just once. The CDR3 is made up of 18 amino acids. The germline V gene has CDR1 SGHDN and CDR2 FVKESK. Germline trimming cut 6 bases from V and 2 bases from J; bases unmatched to any gene: 13. Sample: peripheral blood. The origin of this receptor is a woman in her 70s with active or convalescent COVID-19. V is TRBV14 and J is TRBJ2-6, with TRBD1 matching over 7 bases. CDR3 sequence: CASSHRGPRAPGANVLTF. CDR3 DNA: TGTGCCAGCAGTCACAGGGGACCTAGGGCACCTGGGGCCAACGTCCTGACTTTC.